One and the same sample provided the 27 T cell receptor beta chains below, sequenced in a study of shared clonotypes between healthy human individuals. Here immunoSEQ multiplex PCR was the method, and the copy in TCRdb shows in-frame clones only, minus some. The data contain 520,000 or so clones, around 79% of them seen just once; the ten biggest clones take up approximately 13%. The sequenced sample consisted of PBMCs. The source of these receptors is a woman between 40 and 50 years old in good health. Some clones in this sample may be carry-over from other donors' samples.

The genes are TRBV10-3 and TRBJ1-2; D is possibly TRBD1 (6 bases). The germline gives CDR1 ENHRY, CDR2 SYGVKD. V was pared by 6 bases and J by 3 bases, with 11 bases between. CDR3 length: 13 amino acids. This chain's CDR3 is CAIREQGDYGYTF. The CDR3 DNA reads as TGTGCCATCAGGGAACAGGGAGACTATGGCTACACCTTC.

The CDR3 sequence is CASSVELQETQYF. Written as DNA, the CDR3 is TGTGCCAGCAGCGTAGAGCTCCAAGAGACCCAGTACTTC. J is TRBJ2-5 and V is TRBV9; no clear D. This CDR3 spans 13 amino acids. Germline V lookup: CDR1 SGDLS, CDR2 YYNGEE. Trimming removed 0 bases from V and 1 base from J, with 4 bases in between.

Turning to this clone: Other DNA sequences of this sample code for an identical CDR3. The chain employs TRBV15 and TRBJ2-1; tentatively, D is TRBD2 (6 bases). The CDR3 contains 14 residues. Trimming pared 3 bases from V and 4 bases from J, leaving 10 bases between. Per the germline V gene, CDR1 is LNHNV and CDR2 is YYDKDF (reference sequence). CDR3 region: CATSRGLSYNEQFF. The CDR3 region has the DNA TGTGCCACCAGCAGGGGACTCTCATACAATGAGCAGTTCTTC.

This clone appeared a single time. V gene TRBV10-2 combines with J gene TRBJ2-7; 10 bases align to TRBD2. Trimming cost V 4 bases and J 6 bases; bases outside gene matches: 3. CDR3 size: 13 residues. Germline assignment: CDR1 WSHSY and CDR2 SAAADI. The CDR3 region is CASSVSSGSEQYF. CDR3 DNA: TGCGCCAGCAGTGTTTCTAGCGGGAGCGAGCAGTACTTC.

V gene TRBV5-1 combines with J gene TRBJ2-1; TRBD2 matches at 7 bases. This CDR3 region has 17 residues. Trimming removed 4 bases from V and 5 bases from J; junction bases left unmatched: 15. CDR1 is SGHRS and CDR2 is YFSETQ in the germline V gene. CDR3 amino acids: CASSPDGSSGRNNEQFF. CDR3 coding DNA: TGCGCCAGCAGCCCCGATGGCTCTAGCGGAAGAAACAATGAGCAGTTCTTC.

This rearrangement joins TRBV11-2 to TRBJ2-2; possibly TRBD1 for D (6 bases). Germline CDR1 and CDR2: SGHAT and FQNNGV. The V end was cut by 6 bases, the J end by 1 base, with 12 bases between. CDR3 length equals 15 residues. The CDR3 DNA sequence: TGTGCCAGCAGACGGCCGGGACAGAACACCGGGGAGCTGTTTTTT. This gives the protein CASRRPGQNTGELFF.

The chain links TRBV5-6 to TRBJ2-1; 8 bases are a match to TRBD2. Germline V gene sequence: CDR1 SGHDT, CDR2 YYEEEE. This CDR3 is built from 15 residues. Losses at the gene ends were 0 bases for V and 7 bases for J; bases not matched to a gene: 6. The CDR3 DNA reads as TGTGCCAGCAGCTTGGACGGGAGGGCCGGGAATGAGCAGTTCTTC. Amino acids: CASSLDGRAGNEQFF.

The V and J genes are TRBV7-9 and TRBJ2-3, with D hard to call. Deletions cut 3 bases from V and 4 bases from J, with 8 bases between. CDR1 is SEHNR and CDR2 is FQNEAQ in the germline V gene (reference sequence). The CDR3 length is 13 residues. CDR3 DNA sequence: TGTGCCAGCAGCTTTGAGGTGCCAGATACGCAGTATTTT. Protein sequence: CASSFEVPDTQYF.

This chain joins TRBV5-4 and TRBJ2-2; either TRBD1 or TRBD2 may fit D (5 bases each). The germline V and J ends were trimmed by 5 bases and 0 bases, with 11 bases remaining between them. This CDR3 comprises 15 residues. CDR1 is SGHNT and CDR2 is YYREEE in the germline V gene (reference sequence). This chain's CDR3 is CASRRWGSNTGELFF. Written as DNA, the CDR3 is TGTGCCAGCAGACGGTGGGGGTCGAACACCGGGGAGCTGTTTTTT.

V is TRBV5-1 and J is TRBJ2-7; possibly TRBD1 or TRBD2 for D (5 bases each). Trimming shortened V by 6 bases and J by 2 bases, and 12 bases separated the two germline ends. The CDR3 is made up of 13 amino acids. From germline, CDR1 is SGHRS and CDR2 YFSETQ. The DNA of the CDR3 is TGCGCCAGCACCCCGACGGGGCCCTACGAGCAGTACTTC. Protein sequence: CASTPTGPYEQYF.

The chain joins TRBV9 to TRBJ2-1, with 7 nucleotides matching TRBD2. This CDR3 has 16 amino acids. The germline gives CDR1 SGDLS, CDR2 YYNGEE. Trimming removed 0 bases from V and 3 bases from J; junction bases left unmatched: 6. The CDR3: CASSVGLVAGYNEQFF. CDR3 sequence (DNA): TGTGCCAGCAGCGTAGGGTTGGTAGCGGGCTACAATGAGCAGTTCTTC.

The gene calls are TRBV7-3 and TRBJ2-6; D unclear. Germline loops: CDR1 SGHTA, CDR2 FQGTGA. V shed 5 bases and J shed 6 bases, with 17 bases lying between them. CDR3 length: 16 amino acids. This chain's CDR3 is CASSETGRQVANVLTF. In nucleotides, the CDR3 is TGTGCCAGCAGCGAGACGGGCCGCCAAGTGGCCAACGTCCTGACTTTC. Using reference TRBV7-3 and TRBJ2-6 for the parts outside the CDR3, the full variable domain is GAGVSQTPSNKVTEKGKYVELRCDPISGHTALYWYRQSLGQGPEFLIYFQGTGAADDSGLPNDRFFAVRPEGSVSTLKIQRTERGDSAVYLCASSETGRQVANVLTFGAGSRLTVL.

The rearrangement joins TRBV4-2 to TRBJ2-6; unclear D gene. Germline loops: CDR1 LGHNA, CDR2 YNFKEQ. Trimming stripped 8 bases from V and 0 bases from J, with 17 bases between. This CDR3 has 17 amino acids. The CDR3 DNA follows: TGTGCCAGCCAGCCTTGGGCTGATAGCTCTGGGGCCAACGTCCTGACTTTC. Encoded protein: CASQPWADSSGANVLTF.

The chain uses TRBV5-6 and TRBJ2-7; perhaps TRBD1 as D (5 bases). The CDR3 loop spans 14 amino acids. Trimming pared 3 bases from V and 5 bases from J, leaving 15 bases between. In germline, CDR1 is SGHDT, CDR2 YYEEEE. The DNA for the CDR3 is TGTGCCAGCAGCTCCCTGTGGGGCAGGGACGAGCAGTACTTC. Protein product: CASSSLWGRDEQYF.

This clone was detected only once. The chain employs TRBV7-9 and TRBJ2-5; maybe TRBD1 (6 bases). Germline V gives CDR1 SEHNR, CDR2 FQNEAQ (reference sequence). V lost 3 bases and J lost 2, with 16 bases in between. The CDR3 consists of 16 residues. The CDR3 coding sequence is TGTGCCAGCAGCTTGAAACCGGGACATTATCAAGAGACCCAGTACTTC. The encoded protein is CASSLKPGHYQETQYF.

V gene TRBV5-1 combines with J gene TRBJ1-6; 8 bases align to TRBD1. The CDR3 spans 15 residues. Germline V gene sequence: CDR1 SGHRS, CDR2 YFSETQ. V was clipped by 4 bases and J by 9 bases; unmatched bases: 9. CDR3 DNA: TGCGCCAGCAGCCCTGAAGACAGGGGCGTTTCACCCCTCCACTTT. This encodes CASSPEDRGVSPLHF.

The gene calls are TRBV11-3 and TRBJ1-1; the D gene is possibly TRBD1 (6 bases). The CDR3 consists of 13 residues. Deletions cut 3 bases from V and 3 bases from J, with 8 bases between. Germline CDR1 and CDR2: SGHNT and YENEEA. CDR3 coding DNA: TGTGCCAGCAGCTTCGGGGGGCACACTGAAGCTTTCTTT. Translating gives CASSFGGHTEAFF.

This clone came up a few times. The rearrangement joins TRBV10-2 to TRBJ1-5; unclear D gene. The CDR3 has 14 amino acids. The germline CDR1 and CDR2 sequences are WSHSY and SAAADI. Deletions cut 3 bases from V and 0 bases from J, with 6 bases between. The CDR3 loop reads CASSDVGSNQPQHF. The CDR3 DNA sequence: TGCGCCAGCAGTGACGTGGGTAGCAATCAGCCCCAGCATTTT.

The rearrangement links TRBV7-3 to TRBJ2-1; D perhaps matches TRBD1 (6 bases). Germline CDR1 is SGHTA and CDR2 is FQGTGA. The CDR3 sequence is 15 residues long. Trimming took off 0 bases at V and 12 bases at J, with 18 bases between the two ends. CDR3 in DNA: TGTGCCAGCAGCTTAACTTTGGGATCGGAAGGGGGGCAGTTCTTC. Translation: CASSLTLGSEGGQFF.

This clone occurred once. CDR3 protein: CASSWLGSYEQYF. The CDR3 DNA follows: TGTGCCAGTAGTTGGCTGGGATCCTACGAGCAGTACTTC. The V gene is TRBV19, the J gene TRBJ2-7; D not certain. Trimming shortened V by 5 bases and J by 1 base, and 9 bases separated the two germline ends. Germline V CDR1 and CDR2: LNHDA, SQIVND (reference sequence). This CDR3 region has 13 residues. The full variable domain, rest sourced from reference TRBV19 and TRBJ2-7, is DGGITQSPKYLFRKEGQNVTLSCEQNLNHDAMYWYRQDPGQGLRLIYYSQIVNDFQKGDIAEGYSVSREKKESFPLTVTSAQKNPTAFYLCASSWLGSYEQYFGPGTRLTVT.

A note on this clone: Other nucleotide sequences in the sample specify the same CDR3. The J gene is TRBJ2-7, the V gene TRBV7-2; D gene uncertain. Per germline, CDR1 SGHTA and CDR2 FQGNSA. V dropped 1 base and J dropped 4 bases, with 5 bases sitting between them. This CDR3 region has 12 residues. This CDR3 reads CASSLGRYEQYF. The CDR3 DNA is TGTGCCAGCAGCTTAGGGCGATACGAGCAGTACTTC.

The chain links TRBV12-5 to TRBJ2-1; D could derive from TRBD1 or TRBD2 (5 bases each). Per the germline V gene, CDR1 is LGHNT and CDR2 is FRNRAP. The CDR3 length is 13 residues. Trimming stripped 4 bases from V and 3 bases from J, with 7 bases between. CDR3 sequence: CASGSGSYNEQFF. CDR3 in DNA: TGTGCTAGTGGTTCAGGGAGCTACAATGAGCAGTTCTTC.

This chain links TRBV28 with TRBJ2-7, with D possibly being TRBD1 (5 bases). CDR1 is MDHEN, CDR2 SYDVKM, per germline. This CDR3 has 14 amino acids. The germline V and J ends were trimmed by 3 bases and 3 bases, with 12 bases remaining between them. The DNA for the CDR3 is TGTGCCAGCAGTTTTCAGGGAAACTACTACGAGCAGTACTTC. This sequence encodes CASSFQGNYYEQYF.

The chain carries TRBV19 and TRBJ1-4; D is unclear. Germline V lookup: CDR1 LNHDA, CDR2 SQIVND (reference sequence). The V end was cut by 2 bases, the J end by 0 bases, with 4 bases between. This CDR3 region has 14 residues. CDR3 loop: CASSISTTNEKLFF. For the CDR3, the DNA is TGTGCCAGTAGTATAAGTACAACTAATGAAAAACTGTTTTTT.

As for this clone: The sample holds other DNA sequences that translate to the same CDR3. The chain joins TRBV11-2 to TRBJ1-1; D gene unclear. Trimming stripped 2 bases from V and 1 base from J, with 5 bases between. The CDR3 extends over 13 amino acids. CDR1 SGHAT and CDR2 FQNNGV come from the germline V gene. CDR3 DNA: TGTGCCAGCAGCTTACGGGGGAACACTGAAGCTTTCTTT. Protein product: CASSLRGNTEAFF.

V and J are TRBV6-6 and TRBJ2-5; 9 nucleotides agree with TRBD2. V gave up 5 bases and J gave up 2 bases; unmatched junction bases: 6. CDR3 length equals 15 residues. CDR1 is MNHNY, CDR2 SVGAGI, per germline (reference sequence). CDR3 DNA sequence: TGTGCCAGCAGTAAATCGACTAGCGGACAAGAGACCCAGTACTTC. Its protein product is CASSKSTSGQETQYF.

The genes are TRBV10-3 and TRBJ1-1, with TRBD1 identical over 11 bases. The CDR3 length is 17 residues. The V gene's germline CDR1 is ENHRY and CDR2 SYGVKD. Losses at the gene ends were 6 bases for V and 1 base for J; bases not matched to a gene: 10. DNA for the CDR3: TGTGCCATCAGAACAAAAGGACAGGGGGCGACGAACACTGAAGCTTTCTTT. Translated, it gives CAIRTKGQGATNTEAFF.